This TCR beta chain was retrieved from a study of T cell changes during pregnancy in multiple sclerosis. Clones were sequenced by immunoSEQ multiplex PCR, and TCRdb holds only the in-frame ones, with some missing. Found here are about 47,000 clones, around 90% of them singletons; the top ten hold about 2%. Germline CDR1 and CDR2: SNHLY and FYNNEI. The CDR3 extends over 14 amino acids. Trimming left V 6 bases short and J 0 bases short, with 9 bases between. This clonotype was sampled from a female donor with multiple sclerosis, enrolled in a pregnancy study. Sequences were derived from peripheral blood, sampled in the first trimester of pregnancy. This sequence joins TRBV2 and TRBJ1-3; no firm D call. The CDR3 coding sequence is TGTGCCAGCAGGGACTCAGGCTCTGGAAACACCATATATTTT. Translating gives CASRDSGSGNTIYF.